This T cell receptor (beta chain) was profiled in a study of blood T cells in healthy people across ages. Study details: Researchers report that template switching captured about one barcoded beta molecule per two T cells.

There are 11 residues in the CDR3. The V gene's germline CDR1 is SQVTM and CDR2 ANQGSEA. V was clipped by 6 bases and J by 4 bases, with 7 bases between them. This clonotype was observed a handful of times. A sample-barcoded 5' primer and a J-beta primer mix were used in a second PCR of roughly 7 to 12 cycles. TCRdb recomputed calls from the 5' RACE reads with MiXCR, one row per CDR3 protein. Here the sample spans around 710,000 distinct CDR3 sequences, roughly 43% being singletons. The chain joins TRBV29-1 to TRBJ2-1, with D hard to call. This sequence was found in a woman aged 60-75 years in good health. Sequences were obtained from blood. The CDR3 loop reads CSVEQYNEQFF. Here the CDR3 DNA reads TGCAGCGTGGAACAGTACAATGAGCAGTTCTTC.